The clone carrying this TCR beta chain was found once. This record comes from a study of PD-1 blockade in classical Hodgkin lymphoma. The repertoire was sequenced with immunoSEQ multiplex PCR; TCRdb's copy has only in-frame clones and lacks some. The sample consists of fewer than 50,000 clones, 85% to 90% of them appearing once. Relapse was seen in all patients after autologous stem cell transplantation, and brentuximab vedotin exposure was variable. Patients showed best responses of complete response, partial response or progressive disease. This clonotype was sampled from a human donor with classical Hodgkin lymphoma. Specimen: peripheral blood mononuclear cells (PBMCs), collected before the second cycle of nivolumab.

CDR3 in amino acids: CASSHSTGNNEQFF. The CDR3 nucleotides are TGTGCCAGCAGCCATTCGACAGGGAACAATGAGCAGTTCTTC. The chain couples TRBV7-7 to TRBJ2-1, with 7 bases identical to TRBD1. Germline V gene data show CDR1 as SSHAT and CDR2 as FNYEAQ (reference sequence). After removal of 5 bases from V and 5 bases from J, the junction contained 6 bases not matched to a gene. The length of the CDR3 is 14 residues.